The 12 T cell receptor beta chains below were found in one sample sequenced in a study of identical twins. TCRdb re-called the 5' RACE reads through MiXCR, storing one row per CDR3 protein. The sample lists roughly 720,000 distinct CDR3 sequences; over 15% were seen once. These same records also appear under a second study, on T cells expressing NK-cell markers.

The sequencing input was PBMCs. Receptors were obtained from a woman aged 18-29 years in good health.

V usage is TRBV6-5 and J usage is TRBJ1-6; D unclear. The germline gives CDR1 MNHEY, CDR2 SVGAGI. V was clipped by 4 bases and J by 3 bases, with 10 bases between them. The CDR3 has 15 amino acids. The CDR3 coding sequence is TGTGCCAGCAGTTTAGAGCCAAGCTATAATTCACCCCTCCACTTT. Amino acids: CASSLEPSYNSPLHF.

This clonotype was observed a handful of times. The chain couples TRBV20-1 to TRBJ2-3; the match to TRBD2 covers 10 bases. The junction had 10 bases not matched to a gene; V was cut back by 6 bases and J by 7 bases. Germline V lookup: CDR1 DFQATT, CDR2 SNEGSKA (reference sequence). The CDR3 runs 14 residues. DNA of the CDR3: TGCAGTGCCATTGTAGCGGGAGGAGGCTATACGCAGTATTTT. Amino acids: CSAIVAGGGYTQYF.

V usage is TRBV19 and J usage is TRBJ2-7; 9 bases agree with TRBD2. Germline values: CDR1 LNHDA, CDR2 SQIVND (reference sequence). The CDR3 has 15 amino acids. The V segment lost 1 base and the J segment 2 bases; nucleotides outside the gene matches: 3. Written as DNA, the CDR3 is TGTGCCAGTAGTATAGCCCCTAGCGGGACCTACGAGCAGTACTTC. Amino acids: CASSIAPSGTYEQYF.

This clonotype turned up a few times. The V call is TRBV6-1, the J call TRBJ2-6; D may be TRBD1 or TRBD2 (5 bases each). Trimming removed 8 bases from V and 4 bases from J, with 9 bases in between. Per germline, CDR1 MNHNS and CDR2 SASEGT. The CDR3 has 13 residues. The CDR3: CASAGTGANVLTF. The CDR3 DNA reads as TGTGCCAGCGCCGGGACCGGGGCCAACGTCCTGACTTTC.

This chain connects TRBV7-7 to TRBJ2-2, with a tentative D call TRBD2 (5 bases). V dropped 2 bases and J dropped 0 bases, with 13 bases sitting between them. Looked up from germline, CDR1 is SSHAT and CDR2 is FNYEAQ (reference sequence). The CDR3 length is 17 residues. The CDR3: CASSLLGSTANTGELFF. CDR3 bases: TGTGCCAGCAGCTTATTAGGGAGTACTGCGAACACCGGGGAGCTGTTTTTT.

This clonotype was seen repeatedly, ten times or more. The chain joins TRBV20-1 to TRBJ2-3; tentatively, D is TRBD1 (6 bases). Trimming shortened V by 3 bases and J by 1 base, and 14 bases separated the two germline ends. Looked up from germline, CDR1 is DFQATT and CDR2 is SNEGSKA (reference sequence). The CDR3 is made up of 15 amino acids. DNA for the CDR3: TGCAGTGCTAGGCAGGGGACACTACGCACAGATACGCAGTATTTT. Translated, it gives CSARQGTLRTDTQYF.

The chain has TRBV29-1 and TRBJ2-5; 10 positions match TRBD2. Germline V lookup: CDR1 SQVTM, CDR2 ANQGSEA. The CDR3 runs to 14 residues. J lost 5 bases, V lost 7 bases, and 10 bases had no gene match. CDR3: CSASLAGAWETQYF. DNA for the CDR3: TGCAGCGCGTCTCTAGCGGGAGCGTGGGAGACCCAGTACTTC.

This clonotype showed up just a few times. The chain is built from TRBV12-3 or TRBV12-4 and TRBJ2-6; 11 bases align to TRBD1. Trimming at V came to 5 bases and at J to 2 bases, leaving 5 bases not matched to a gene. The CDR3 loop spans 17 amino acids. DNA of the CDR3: TGTGCCAGCAGTAGAGGGGACAGGGGGACTGGGGCCAACGTCCTGACTTTC. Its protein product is CASSRGDRGTGANVLTF.

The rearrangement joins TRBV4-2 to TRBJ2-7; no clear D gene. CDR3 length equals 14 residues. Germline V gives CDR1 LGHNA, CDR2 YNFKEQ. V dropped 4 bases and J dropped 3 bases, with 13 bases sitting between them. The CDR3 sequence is CASSLGFESYEQYF. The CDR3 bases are TGTGCCAGCAGCCTCGGCTTCGAGAGCTACGAGCAGTACTTC.

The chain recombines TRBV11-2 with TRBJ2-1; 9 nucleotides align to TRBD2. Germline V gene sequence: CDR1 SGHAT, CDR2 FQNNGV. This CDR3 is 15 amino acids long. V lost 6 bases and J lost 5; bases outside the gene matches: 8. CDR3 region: CASSSGTSKNNEQFF. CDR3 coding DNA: TGTGCCAGCAGTTCCGGGACTAGCAAAAACAATGAGCAGTTCTTC.

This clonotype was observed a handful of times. The CDR3 is CASSLEPSGGENEQFF. The CDR3 nucleotides read TGCGCCAGCAGCTTGGAACCCAGCGGGGGGGAGAATGAGCAGTTCTTC. This chain joins TRBV5-1 and TRBJ2-1; the match to TRBD2 covers 10 bases. The germline CDR1 and CDR2 sequences are SGHRS and YFSETQ. The CDR3 contains 16 residues. Unmatched junction bases numbered 7, after V lost 0 bases and J lost 7 bases.

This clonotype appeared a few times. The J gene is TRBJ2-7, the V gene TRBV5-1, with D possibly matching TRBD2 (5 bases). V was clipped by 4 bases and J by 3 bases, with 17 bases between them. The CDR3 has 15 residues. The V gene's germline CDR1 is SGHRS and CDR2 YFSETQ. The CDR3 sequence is CASSPKGSRFYEQYF. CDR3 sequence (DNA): TGCGCCAGCAGCCCTAAAGGGAGTAGGTTCTACGAGCAGTACTTC.